The entry that follows covers one T cell receptor (beta chain) sequence. The data are from a study of blood T cell repertoires in COVID-19. Study-level background: Samples came from the United States, Italy and Spain, spanning acute and convalescent COVID-19. Sample material is recorded as cDNA or gDNA derived from T cells, B-cell-depleted T cells, or PBMCs.

Original processing notes: Researchers report that nucleated cell counts were estimated from reference gene primer amplification. Sequenced by immunoSEQ multiplex PCR; TCRdb stores in-frame clones only, minus some. D and trimming come from the DNA, and the V and J calls and clone size come from that table. The table has some 160,000 clones, 78% seen once. V was clipped by 6 bases and J by 8 bases; unmatched bases: 11. The germline CDR1 and CDR2 sequences are MDHEN and SYDVKM. This CDR3 spans 15 amino acids. The sample taken for sequencing was peripheral blood. The clonotype was recovered from a woman older than 75 with acute or convalescent COVID-19. The chain uses TRBV28 and TRBJ2-1; 9 bases map to TRBD1. Here the CDR3 DNA reads TGTGCCAGCAGACCCCGGGACAGGGAGGCGCATGAGCAGTTCTTC. Protein product: CASRPRDREAHEQFF.